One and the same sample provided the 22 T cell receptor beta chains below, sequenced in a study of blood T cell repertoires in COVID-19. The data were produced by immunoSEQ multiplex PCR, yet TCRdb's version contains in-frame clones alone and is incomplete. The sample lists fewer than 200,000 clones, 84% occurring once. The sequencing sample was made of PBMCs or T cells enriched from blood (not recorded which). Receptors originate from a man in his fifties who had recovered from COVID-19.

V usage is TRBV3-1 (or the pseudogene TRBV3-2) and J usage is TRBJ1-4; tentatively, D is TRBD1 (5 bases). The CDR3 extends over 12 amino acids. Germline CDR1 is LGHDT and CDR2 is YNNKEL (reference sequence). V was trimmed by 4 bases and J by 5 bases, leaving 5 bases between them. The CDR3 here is CASSRQNEKLFF. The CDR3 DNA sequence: TGTGCCAGCAGCCGACAGAATGAAAAACTGTTTTTT.

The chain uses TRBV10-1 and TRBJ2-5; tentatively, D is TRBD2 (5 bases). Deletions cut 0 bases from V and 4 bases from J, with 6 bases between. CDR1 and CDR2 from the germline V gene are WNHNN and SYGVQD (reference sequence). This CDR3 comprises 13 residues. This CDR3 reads CASSESLAETQYF. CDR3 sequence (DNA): TGCGCCAGCAGTGAGTCTCTAGCAGAGACCCAGTACTTC.

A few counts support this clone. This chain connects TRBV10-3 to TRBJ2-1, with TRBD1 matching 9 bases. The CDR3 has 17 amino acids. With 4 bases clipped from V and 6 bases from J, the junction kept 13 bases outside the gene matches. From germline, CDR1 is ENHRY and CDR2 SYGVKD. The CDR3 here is CAISGEWDRVISNEQFF. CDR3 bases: TGTGCCATCAGTGGCGAATGGGACAGGGTAATTTCCAATGAGCAGTTCTTC.

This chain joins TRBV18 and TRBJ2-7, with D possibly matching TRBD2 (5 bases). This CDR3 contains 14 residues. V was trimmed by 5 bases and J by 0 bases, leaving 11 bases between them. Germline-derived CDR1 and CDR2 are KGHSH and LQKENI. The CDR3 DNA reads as TGTGCCAGCTCAGATGAGGGCAGCTCCTACGAGCAGTACTTC. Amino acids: CASSDEGSSYEQYF.

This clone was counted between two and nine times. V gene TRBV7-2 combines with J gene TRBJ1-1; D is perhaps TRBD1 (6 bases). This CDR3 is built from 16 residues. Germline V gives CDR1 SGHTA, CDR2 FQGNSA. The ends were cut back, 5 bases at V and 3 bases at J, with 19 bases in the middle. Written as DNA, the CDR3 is TGTGCCAGCAGCAAAAGCTTCAGGGGAGGGGACACTGAAGCTTTCTTT. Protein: CASSKSFRGGDTEAFF.

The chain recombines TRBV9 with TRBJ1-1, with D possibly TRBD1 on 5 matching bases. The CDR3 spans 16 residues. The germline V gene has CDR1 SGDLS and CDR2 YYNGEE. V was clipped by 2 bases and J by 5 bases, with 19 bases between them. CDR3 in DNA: TGTGCCAGCAGCGTCGGAGGGTGGGGCGCAGGGACTGAAGCTTTCTTT. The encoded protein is CASSVGGWGAGTEAFF.

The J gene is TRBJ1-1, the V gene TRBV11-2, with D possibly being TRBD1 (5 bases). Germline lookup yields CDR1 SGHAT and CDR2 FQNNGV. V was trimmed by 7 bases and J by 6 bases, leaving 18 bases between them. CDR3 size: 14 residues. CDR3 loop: CASTVRGGGSEAFF. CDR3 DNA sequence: TGTGCCAGCACCGTCCGGGGGGGAGGCTCTGAAGCTTTCTTT.

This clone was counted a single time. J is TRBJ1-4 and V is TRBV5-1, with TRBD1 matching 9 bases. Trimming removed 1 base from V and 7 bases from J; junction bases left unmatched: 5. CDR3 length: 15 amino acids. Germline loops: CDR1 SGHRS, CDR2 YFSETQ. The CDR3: CASSLRTGVGEKLFF. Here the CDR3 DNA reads TGCGCCAGCAGCTTGAGGACAGGGGTGGGTGAAAAACTGTTTTTT.

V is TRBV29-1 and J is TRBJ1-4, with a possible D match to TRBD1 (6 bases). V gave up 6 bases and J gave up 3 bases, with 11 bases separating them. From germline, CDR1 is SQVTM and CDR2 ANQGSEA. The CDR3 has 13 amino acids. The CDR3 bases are TGCAGCGTCAGGGGCACGGCTAATGAAAAACTGTTTTTT. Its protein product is CSVRGTANEKLFF.

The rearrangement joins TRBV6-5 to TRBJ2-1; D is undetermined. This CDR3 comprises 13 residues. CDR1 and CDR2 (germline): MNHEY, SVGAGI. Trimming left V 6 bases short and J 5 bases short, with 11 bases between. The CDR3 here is CASRKHSNNEQFF. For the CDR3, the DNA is TGTGCCAGCAGGAAACACAGCAACAATGAGCAGTTCTTC.

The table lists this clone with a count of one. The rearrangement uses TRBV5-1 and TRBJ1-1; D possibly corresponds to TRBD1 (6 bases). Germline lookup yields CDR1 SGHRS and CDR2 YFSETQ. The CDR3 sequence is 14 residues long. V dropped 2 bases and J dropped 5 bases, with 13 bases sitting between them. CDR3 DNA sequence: TGCGCCAGCAGCTTACTTACAGGGCGGACTGAAGCTTTCTTT. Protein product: CASSLLTGRTEAFF. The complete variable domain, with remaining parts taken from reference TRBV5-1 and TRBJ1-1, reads KAGVTQTPRYLIKTRGQQVTLSCSPISGHRSVSWYQQTPGQGLQFLFEYFSETQRNKGNFPGRFSGRQFSNSRSEMNVSTLELGDSALYLCASSLLTGRTEAFFGQGTRLTVV.

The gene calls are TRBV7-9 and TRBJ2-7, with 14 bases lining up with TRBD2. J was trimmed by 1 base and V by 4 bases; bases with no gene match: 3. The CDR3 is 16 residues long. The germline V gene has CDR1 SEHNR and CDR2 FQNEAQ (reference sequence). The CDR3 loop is CASSWGTSGGSYEQYF. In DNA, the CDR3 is TGTGCCAGCAGCTGGGGGACTAGCGGGGGATCCTACGAGCAGTACTTC.

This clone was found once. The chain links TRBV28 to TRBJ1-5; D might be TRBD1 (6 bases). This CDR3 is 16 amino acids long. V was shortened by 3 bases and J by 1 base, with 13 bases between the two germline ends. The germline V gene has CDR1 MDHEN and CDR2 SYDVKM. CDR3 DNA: TGTGCCAGCAGTTTCATCGGACAGATAAGCAATCAGCCCCAGCATTTT. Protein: CASSFIGQISNQPQHF.

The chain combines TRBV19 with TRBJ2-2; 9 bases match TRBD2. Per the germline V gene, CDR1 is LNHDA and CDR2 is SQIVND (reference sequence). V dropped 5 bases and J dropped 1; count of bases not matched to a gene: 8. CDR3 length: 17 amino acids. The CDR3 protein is CASSPGTSSRNTGELFF. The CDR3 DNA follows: TGTGCCAGTAGTCCGGGGACTAGCAGTCGGAACACCGGGGAGCTGTTTTTT. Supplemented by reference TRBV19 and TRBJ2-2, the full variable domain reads DGGITQSPKYLFRKEGQNVTLSCEQNLNHDAMYWYRQDPGQGLRLIYYSQIVNDFQKGDIAEGYSVSREKKESFPLTVTSAQKNPTAFYLCASSPGTSSRNTGELFFGEGSRLTVL.

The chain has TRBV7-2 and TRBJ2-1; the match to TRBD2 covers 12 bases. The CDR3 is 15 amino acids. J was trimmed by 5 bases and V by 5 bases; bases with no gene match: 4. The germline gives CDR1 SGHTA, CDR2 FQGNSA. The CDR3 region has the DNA TGTGCCAGCAGCCCAACTAGCGGGGGGAACAATGAGCAGTTCTTC. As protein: CASSPTSGGNNEQFF.

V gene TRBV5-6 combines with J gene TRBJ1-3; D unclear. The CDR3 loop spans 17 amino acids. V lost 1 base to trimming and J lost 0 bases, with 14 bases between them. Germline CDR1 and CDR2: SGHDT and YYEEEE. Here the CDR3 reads CASSLLATSSSGNTIYF. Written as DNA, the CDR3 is TGTGCCAGCAGCTTGCTCGCAACCTCTAGCTCTGGAAACACCATATATTTT.

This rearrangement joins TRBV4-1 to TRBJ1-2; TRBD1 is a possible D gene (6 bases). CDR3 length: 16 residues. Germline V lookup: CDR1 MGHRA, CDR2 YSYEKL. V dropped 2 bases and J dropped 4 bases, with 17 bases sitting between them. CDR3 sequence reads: CASSQPREGVFYGYTF. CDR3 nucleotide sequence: TGCGCCAGCAGCCAACCCCGGGAGGGGGTCTTCTATGGCTACACCTTC.

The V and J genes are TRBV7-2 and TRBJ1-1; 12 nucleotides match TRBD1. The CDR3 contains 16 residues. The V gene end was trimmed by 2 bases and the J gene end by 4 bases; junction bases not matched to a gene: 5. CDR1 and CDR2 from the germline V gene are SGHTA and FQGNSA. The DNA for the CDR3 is TGTGCCAGCAGCTTACAGGGACAGGGGGCTTTCACTGAAGCTTTCTTT. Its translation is CASSLQGQGAFTEAFF.

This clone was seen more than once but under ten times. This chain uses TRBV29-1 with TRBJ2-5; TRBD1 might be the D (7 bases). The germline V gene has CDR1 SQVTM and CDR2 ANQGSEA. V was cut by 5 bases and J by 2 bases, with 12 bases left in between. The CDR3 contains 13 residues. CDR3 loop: CSVLQGGQETQYF. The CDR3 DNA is TGCAGCGTTCTGCAGGGGGGACAAGAGACCCAGTACTTC.

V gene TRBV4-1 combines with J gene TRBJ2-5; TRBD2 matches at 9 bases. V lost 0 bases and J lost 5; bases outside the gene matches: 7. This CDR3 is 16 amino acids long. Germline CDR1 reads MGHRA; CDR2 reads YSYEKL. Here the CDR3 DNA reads TGCGCCAGCAGCCAAGATCCGCGGGGGGGCCGGGAGACCCAGTACTTC. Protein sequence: CASSQDPRGGRETQYF.

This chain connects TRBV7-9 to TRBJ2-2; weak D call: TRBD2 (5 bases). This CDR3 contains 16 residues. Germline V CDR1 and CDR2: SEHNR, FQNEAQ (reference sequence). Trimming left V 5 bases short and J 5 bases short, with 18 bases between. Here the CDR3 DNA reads TGTGCCAGCAGCCCGGTAGGCCGTCGGGGTACCGGGGAGCTGTTTTTT. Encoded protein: CASSPVGRRGTGELFF.

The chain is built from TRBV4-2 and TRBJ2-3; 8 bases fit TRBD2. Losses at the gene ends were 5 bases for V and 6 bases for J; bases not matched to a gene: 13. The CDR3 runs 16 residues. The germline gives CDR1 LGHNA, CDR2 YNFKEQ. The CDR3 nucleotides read TGTGCCAGCAGCGGAAGAGATAGCGGGGTGGCGGATACGCAGTATTTT. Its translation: CASSGRDSGVADTQYF.